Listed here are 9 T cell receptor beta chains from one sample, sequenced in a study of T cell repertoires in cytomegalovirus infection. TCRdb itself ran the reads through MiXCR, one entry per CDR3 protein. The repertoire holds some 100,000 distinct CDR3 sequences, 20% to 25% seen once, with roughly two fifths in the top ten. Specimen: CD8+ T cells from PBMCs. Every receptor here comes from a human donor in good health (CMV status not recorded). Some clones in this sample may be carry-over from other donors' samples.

CDR3 coding DNA: TGCAGTGCTACCCGGCACGGAGCAACTAATGAAAAACTGTTTTTT. It is translated as CSATRHGATNEKLFF. The rearrangement joins TRBV20-1 to TRBJ1-4; D is ambiguous. V was shortened by 4 bases and J by 0 bases, with 12 bases between the two germline ends. Germline assignment: CDR1 DFQATT and CDR2 SNEGSKA (reference sequence). The CDR3 consists of 15 residues.

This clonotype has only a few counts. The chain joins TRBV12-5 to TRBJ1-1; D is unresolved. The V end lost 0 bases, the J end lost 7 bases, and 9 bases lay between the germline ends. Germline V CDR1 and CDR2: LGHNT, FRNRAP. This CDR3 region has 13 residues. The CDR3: CASGLVPEGEAFF. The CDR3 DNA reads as TGTGCTAGTGGTTTGGTACCCGAGGGTGAAGCTTTCTTT. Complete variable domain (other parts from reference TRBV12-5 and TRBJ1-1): DARVTQTPRHKVTEMGQEVTMRCQPILGHNTVFWYRQTMMQGLELLAYFRNRAPLDDSGMPKDRFSAEMPDATLATLKIQPSEPRDSAVYFCASGLVPEGEAFFGQGTRLTVV.

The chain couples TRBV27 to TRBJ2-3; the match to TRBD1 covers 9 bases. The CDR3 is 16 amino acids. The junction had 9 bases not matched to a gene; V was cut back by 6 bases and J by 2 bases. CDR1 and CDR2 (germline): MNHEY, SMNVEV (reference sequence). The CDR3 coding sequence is TGTGCCAGCAGGGACTTCGGGACAGGGATCACAGATACGCAGTATTTT. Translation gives CASRDFGTGITDTQYF.

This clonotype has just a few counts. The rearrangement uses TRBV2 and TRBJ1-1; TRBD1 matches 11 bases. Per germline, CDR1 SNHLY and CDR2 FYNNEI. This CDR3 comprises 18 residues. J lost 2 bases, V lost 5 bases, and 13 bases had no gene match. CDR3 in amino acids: CASSKPRTGGAKNTEAFF. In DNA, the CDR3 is TGTGCCAGCAGTAAACCCCGGACAGGGGGCGCGAAAAACACTGAAGCTTTCTTT.

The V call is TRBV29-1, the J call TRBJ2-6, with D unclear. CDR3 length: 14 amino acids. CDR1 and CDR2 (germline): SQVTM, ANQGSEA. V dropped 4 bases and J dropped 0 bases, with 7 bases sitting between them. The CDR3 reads CSVVTNSGANVLTF. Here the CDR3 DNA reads TGCAGCGTTGTCACTAACTCTGGGGCCAACGTCCTGACTTTC.

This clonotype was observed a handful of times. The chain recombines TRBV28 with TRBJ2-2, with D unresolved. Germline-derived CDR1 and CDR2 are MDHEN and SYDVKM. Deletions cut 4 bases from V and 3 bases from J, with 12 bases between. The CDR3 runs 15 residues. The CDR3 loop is CASSSPGRDTGELFF. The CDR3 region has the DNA TGTGCCAGCAGTTCGCCAGGTCGAGACACCGGGGAGCTGTTTTTT.

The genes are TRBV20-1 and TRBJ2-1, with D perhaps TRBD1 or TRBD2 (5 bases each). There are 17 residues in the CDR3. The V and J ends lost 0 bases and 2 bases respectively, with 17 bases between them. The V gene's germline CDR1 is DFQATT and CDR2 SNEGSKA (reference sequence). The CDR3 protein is CSARDRGFAGPYNEQFF. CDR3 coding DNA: TGCAGTGCTAGAGATCGGGGCTTTGCGGGTCCCTACAATGAGCAGTTCTTC.

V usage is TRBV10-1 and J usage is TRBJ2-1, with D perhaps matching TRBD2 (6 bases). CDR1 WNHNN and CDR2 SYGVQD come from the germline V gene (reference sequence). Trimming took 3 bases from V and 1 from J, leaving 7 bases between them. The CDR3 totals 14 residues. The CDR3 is CASSDAGSYNEQFF. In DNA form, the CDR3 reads TGCGCCAGCAGTGATGCGGGATCCTACAATGAGCAGTTCTTC.

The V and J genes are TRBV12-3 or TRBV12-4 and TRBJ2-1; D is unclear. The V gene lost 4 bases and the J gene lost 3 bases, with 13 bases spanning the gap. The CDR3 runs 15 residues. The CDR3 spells CASSWGNSRYNEQFF. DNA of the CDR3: TGTGCCAGCAGTTGGGGAAACAGCCGCTACAATGAGCAGTTCTTC.